The present TCR beta chain was sequenced within a study of control samples from healthy donors and cancer patients. TCRdb keeps only in-frame clones here, not all; method: immunoSEQ multiplex PCR. The sample contains roughly 170,000 clones, around 93% of which appear only once. The V end was cut by 5 bases, the J end by 4 bases, with 12 bases between. Germline loops: CDR1 ENHRY, CDR2 SYGVKD. The CDR3 runs 14 residues. The rearrangement joins TRBV10-3 to TRBJ2-1; D possibly uses TRBD1 or TRBD2 (5 bases each). This receptor was identified in a woman aged 60 to 75 in good health. The sample was blood. CDR3 region: CAISLGVGYNEQFF. CDR3 nucleotide sequence: TGTGCCATCAGTCTGGGGGTTGGGTACAATGAGCAGTTCTTC.